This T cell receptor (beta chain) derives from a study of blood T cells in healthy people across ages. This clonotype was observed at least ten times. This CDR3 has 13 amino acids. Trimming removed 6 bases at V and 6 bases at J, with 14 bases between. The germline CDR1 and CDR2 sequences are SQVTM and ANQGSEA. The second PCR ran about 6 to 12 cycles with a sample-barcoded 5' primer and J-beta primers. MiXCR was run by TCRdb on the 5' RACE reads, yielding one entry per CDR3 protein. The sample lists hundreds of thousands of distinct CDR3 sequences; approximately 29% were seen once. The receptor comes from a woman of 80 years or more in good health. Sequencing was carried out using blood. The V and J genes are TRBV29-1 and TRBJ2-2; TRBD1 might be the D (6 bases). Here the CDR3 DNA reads TGCAGCGTGGGGGCTTGGGCAGCCGGGGAGCTGTTTTTT. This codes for CSVGAWAAGELFF.